This T cell receptor (beta chain) derives from a study of blood T cell repertoires in COVID-19. CDR1 and CDR2 (germline): SGHTA, FQGNSA. The CDR3 length is 15 residues. V was pared by 7 bases and J by 2 bases, with 16 bases between. Original methodology: Reference gene primer amplification in the assay estimated nucleated cell counts. Sequencing was performed with immunoSEQ multiplex PCR; in TCRdb, only in-frame clones are kept and a portion is missing. That table is the source of V, J and clone size, and D and trimming were worked out from the DNA. Of 150,000 to 200,000 clones listed, approximately 78% are singletons.

The genes are TRBV7-2 and TRBJ2-3, with unresolved D. This clonotype was obtained from a human donor in a cohort sampled during active COVID-19. Sequenced: peripheral blood. The CDR3 spells CASTFKTPDTDTQYF. The CDR3 DNA is TGTGCCAGCACCTTTAAGACACCGGACACAGATACGCAGTATTTT. The variable domain in full, completed from reference TRBV7-2 and TRBJ2-3, reads GAGVSQSPSNKVTEKGKDVELRCDPISGHTALYWYRQSLGQGLEFLIYFQGNSAPDKSGLPSDRFSAERTGGSVSTLTIQRTQQEDSAVYLCASTFKTPDTDTQYFGPGTRLTVL.